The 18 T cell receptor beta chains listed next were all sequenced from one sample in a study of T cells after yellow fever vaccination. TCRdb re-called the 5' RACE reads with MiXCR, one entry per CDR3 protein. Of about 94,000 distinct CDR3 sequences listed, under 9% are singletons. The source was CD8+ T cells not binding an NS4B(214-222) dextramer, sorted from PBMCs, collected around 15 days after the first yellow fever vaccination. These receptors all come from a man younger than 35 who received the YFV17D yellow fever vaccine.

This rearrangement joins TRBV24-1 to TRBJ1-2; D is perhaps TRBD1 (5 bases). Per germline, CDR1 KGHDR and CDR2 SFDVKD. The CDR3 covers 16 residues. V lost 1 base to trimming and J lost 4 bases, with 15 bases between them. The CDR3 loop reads CATSDLTARVAYGYTF. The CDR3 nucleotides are TGTGCCACCAGTGATTTAACGGCCAGGGTAGCCTATGGCTACACCTTC.

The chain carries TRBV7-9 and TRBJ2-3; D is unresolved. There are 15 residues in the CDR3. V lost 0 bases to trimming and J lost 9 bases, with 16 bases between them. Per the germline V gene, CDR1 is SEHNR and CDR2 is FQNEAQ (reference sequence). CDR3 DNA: TGTGCCAGCAGCTTAGCGCGGCTCTCTGGGAACACGCAGTATTTT. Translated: CASSLARLSGNTQYF.

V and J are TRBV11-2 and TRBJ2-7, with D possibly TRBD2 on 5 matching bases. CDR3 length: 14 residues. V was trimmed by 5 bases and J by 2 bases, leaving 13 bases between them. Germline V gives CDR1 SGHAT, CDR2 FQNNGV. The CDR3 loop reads CASSLSDGTYEQYF. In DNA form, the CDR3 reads TGTGCCAGCAGCCTCTCGGACGGGACCTACGAGCAGTACTTC.

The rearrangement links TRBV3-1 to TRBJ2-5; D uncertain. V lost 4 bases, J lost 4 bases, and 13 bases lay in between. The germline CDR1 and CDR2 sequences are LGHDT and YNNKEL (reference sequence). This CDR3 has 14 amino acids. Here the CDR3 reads CASSPSWEGETQYF. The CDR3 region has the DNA TGTGCCAGCAGCCCAAGCTGGGAAGGAGAGACCCAGTACTTC.

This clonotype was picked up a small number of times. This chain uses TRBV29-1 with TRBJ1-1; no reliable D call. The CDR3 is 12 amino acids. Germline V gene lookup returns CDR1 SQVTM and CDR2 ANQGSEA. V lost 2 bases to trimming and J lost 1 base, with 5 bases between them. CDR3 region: CSVERTNTEAFF. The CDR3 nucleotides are TGCAGCGTTGAACGGACGAACACTGAAGCTTTCTTT.

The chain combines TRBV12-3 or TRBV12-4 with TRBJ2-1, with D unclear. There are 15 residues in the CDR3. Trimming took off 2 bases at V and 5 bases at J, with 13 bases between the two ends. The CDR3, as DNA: TGTGCCAGCAGTTTATCCGGGCTCCCCAACAATGAGCAGTTCTTC. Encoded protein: CASSLSGLPNNEQFF.

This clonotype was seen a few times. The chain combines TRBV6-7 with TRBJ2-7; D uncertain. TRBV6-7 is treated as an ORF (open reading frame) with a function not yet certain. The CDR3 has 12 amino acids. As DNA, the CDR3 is TGTCACGGGCACCAAAGACCGTACGAGCAGTACGTC. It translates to CHGHQRPYEQYV.

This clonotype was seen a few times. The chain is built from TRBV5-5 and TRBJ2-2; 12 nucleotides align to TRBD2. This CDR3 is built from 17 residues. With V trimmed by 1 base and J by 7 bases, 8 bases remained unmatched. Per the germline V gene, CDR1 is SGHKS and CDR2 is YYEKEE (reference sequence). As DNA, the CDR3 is TGTGCCAGCAGCTTGAGGCTAGCGGGGGGGCCTAACGGGGAGCTGTTTTTT. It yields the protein CASSLRLAGGPNGELFF.

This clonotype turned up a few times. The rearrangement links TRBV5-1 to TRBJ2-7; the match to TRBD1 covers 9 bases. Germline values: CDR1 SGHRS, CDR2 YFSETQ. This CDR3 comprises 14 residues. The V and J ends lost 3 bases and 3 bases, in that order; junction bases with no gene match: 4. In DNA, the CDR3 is TGCGCCAGCAGCTACGGGACAGGGAGCTACGAGCAGTACGTC. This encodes CASSYGTGSYEQYV.

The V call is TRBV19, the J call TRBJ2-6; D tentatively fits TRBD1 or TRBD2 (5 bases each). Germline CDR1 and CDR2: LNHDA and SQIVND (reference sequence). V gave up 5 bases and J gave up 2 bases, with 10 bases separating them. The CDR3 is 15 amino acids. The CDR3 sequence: CASSLWGPGANVLTF. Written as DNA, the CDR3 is TGTGCCAGTAGTTTGTGGGGACCTGGGGCCAACGTCCTGACTTTC.

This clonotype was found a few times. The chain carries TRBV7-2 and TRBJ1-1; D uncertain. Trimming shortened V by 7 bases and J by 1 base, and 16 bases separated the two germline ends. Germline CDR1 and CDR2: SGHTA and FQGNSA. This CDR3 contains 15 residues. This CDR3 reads CASIRRGYANTEAFF. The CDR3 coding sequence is TGTGCCAGCATCCGACGGGGTTACGCGAACACTGAAGCTTTCTTT.

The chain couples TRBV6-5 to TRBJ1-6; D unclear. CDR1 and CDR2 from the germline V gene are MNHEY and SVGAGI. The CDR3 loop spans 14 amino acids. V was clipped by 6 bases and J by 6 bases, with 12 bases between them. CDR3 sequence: CASRIAGGNSPLHF. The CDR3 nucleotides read TGTGCCAGCAGGATCGCGGGAGGTAATTCACCCCTCCACTTT.

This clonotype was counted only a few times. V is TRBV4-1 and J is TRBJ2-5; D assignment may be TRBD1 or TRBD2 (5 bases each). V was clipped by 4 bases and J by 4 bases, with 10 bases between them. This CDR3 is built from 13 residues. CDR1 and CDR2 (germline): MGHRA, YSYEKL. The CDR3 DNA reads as TGCGCCAGCAGCCGCCGGGACGTAGAGACCCAGTACTTC. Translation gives CASSRRDVETQYF.

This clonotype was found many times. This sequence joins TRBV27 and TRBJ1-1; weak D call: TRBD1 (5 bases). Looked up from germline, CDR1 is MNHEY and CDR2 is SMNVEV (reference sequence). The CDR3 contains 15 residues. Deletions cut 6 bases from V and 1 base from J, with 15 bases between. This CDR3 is CASRFLGRQNTEAFF. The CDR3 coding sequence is TGTGCCAGCAGATTTCTGGGACGGCAGAACACTGAAGCTTTCTTT.

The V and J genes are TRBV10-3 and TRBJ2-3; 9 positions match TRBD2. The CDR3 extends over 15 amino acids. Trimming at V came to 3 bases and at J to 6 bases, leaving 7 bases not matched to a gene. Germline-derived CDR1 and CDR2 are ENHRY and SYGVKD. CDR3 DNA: TGTGCCATCAGTGAAGGACTAGCGCCGAGGGATACGCAGTATTTT. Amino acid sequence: CAISEGLAPRDTQYF.

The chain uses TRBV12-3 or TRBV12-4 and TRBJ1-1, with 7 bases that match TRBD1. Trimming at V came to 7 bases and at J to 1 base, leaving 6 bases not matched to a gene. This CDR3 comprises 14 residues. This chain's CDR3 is CASTWGQPNTEAFF. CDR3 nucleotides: TGTGCCAGCACCTGGGGACAGCCGAACACTGAAGCTTTCTTT.

Written as DNA, the CDR3 is TGTGCCAGCAGCTCCCCGGACAGACAAAATTCACCCCTCCACTTT. Its translation: CASSSPDRQNSPLHF. This chain uses TRBV7-2 with TRBJ1-6; D might be TRBD1 (6 bases). The V gene lost 4 bases and the J gene lost 7 bases, with 14 bases spanning the gap. CDR1 is SGHTA, CDR2 FQGNSA, per germline. This CDR3 is built from 15 residues.

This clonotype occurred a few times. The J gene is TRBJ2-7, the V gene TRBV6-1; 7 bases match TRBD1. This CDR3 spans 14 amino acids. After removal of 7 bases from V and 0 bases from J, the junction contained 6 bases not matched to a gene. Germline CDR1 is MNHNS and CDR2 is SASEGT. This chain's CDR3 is CASTKTGPSYEQYF. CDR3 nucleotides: TGTGCCAGCACCAAGACAGGGCCCTCCTACGAGCAGTACTTC.